This T cell receptor (beta chain) is from a study of ipilimumab plus nivolumab after autologous stem cell transplantation. Across the study: Median doses per patient: four to six ipilimumab, seven to nine nivolumab. DLBCL patients had primary refractory or relapsed disease.

CDR1 is SGHNT and CDR2 is YYREEE in the germline V gene (reference sequence). V was clipped by 4 bases and J by 0 bases, with 20 bases between them. The CDR3 totals 19 residues. Generated by immunoSEQ multiplex PCR, the TCRdb table keeps only in-frame clones and is missing some. The sample lists about 16,000 clones, approximately 75% occurring once. Patients got ipilimumab 1 mg/kg beginning 14 to 28 days post-transplant. Dosing: nivolumab 3 mg/kg IV, weeks 1, 4, 7, 10, then every two weeks to week 26. This TCR was recovered from a male donor with diffuse large B-cell lymphoma. Sequencing used PBMCs, obtained in a trial of ipilimumab plus nivolumab as post-transplant consolidation. This rearrangement joins TRBV5-4 to TRBJ2-6; weak D call: TRBD1 (7 bases). CDR3 nucleotides: TGTGCCAGCAGCCCCTGGGGCCACAGGGGAGGCTCTGGGGCCAACGTCCTGACTTTC. This sequence encodes CASSPWGHRGGSGANVLTF.